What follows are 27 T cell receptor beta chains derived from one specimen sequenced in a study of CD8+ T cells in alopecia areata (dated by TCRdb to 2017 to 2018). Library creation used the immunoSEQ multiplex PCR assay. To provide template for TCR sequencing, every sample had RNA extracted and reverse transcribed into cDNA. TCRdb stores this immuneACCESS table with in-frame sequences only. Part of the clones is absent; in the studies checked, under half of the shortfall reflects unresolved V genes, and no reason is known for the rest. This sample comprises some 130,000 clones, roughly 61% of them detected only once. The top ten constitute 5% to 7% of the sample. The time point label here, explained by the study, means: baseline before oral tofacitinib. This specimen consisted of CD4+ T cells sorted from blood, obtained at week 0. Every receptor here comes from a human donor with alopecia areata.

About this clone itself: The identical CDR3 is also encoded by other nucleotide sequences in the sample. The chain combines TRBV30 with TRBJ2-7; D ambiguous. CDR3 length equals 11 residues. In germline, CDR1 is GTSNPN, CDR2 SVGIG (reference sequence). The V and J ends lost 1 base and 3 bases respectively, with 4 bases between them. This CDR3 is CAWSGSYEQYF. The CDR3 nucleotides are TGTGCCTGGAGTGGTAGCTACGAGCAGTACTTC.

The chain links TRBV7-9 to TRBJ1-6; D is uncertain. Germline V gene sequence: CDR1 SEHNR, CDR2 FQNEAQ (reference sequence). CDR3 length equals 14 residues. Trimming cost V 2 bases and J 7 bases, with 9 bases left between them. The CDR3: CASSLIKRNSPLHF. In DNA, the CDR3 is TGTGCCAGCAGCTTAATAAAACGAAATTCACCCCTCCACTTT.

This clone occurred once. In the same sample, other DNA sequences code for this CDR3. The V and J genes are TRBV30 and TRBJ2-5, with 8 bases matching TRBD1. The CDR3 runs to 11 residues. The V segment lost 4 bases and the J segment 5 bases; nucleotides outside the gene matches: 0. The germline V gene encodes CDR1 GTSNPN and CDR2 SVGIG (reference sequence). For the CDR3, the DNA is TGTGCCTGGACAGGGGGCGAGACCCAGTACTTC. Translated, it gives CAWTGGETQYF.

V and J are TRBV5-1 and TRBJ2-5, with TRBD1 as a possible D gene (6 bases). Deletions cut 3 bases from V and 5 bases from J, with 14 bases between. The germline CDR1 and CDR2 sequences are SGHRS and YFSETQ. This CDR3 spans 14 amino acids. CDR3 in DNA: TGCGCCAGCAGCTCGGGACACCGAGGGGAGACCCAGTACTTC. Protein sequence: CASSSGHRGETQYF. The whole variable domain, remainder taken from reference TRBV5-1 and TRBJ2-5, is KAGVTQTPRYLIKTRGQQVTLSCSPISGHRSVSWYQQTPGQGLQFLFEYFSETQRNKGNFPGRFSGRQFSNSRSEMNVSTLELGDSALYLCASSSGHRGETQYFGPGTRLLVL.

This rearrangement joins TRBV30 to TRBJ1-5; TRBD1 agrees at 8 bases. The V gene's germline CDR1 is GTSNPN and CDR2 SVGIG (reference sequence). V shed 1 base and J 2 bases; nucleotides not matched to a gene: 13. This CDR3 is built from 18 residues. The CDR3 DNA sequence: TGTGCCTGGAGTGGAACCCGGACAGGGTTCGGTGGCAATCAGCCCCAGCATTTT. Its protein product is CAWSGTRTGFGGNQPQHF.

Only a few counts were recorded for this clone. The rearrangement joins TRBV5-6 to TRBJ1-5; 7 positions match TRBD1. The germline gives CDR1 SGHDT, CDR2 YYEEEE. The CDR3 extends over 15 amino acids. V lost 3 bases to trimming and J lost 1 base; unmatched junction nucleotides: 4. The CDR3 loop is CASSSQGTSNQPQHF. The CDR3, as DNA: TGTGCCAGCAGCTCACAGGGGACGAGCAATCAGCCCCAGCATTTT.

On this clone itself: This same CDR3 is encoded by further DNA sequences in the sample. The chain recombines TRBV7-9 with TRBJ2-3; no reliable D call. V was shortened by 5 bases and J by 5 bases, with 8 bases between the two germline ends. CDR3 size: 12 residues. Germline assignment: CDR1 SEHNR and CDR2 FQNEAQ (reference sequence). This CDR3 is CASSPLGDTQYF. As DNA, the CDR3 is TGTGCCAGCAGCCCCCTCGGAGATACGCAGTATTTT. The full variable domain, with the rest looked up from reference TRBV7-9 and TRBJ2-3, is DTGVSQNPRHKITKRGQNVTFRCDPISEHNRLYWYRQTLGQGPEFLTYFQNEAQLEKSRLLSDRFSAERPKGSFSTLEIQRTEQGDSAMYLCASSPLGDTQYFGPGTRLTVL.

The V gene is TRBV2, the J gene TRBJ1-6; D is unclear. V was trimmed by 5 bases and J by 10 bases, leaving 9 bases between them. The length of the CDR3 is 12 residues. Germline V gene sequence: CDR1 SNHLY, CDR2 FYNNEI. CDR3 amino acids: CASSNSWSPLHF. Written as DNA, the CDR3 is TGTGCCAGCAGTAACTCCTGGTCACCCCTCCACTTT.

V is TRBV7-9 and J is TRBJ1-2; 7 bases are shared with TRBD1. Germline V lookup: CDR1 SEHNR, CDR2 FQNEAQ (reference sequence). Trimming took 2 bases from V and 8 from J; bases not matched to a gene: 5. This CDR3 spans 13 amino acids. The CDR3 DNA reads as TGTGCCAGCAGCTTAATGGACAGGTTAGGCTACACCTTC. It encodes CASSLMDRLGYTF.

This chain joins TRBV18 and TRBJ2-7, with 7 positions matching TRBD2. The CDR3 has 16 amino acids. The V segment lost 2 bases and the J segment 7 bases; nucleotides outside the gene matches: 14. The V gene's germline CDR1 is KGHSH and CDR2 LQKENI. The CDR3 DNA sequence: TGTGCCAGCTCACCAAATTGGAGCGGGACGAAGGCAGAGCAGTACTTC. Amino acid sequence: CASSPNWSGTKAEQYF.

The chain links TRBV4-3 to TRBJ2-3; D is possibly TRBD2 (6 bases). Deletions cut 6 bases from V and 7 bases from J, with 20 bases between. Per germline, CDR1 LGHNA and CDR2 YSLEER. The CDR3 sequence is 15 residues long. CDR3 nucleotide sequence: TGCGCCAGCAGTCCATCCGTGGGGCGGGGAAATACGCAGTATTTT. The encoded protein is CASSPSVGRGNTQYF.

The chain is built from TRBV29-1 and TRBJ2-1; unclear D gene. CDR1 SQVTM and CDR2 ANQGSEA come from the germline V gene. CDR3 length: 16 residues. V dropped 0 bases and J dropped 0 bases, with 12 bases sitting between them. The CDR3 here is CSVEDQYTTSYNEQFF. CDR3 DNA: TGCAGCGTTGAAGATCAGTACACCACCTCCTACAATGAGCAGTTCTTC.

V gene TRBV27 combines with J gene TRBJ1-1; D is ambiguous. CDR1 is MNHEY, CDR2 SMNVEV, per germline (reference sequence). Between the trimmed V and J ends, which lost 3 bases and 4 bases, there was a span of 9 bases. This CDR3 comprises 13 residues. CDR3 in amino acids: CASSFARGTEAFF. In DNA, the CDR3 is TGTGCCAGCAGTTTTGCCAGAGGCACTGAAGCTTTCTTT.

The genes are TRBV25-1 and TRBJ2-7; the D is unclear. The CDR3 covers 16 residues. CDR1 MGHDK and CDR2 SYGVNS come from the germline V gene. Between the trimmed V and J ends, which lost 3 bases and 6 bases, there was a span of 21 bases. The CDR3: CASSESNGPPSGEQYF. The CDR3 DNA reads TGTGCCAGCAGTGAGAGCAACGGGCCTCCCTCAGGCGAGCAGTACTTC.

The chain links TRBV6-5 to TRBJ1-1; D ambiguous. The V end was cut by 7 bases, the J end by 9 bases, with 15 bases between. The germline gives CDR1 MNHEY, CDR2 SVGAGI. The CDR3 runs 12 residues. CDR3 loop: CASNDLGGKAFF. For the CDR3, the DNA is TGTGCCAGCAACGATTTAGGCGGGAAAGCTTTCTTT.

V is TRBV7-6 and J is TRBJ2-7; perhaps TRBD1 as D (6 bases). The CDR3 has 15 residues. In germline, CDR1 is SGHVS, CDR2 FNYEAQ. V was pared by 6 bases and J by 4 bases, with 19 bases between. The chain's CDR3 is CASRRDIGDNYEQYF. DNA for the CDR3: TGTGCCAGCAGACGGGACATTGGGGATAATTACGAGCAGTACTTC.

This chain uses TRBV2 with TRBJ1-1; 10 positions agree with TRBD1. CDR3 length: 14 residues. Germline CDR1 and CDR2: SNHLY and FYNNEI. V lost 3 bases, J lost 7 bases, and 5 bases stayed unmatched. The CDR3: CASSDGQGGNEAFF. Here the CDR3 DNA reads TGTGCCAGCAGTGATGGACAGGGGGGAAATGAAGCTTTCTTT.

The CDR3 is CASSLGPGNTEAFF. The DNA for the CDR3 is TGTGCCAGCAGCTTAGGGCCAGGAAATACTGAAGCTTTCTTT. The chain has TRBV7-2 and TRBJ1-1; the D is unclear. V lost 1 base, J lost 5 bases, and 11 bases lay in between. The germline V gene encodes CDR1 SGHTA and CDR2 FQGNSA. The CDR3 sequence is 14 residues long.

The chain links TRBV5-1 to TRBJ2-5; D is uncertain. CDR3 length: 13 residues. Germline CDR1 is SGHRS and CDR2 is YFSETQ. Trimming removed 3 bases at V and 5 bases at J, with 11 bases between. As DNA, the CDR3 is TGCGCCAGCAGCTGGCTACTTCAGGAGACCCAGTACTTC. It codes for CASSWLLQETQYF.

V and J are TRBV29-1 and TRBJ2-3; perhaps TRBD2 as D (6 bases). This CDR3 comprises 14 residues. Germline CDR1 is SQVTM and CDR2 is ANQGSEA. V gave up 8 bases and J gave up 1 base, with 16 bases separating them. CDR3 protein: CSTGGLGGTDTQYF. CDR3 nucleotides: TGCAGCACCGGGGGATTGGGAGGCACAGATACGCAGTATTTT.

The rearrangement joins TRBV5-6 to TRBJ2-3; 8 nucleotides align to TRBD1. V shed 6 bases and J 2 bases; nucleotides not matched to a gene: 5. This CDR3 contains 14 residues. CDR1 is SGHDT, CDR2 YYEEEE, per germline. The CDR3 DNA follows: TGTGCCAGCATGACAGGGGTGCACACAGATACGCAGTATTTT. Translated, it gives CASMTGVHTDTQYF.

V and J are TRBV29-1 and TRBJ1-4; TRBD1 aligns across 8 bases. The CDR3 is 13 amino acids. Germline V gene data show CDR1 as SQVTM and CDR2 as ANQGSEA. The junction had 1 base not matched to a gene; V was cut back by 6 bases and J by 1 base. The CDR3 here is CSVTGVTNEKLFF. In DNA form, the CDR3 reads TGCAGCGTGACAGGGGTAACTAATGAAAAACTGTTTTTT.

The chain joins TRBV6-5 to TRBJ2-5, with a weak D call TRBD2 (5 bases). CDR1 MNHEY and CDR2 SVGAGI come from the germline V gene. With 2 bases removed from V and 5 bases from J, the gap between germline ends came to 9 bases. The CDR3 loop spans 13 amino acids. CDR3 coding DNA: TGTGCCAGCAGTTACGGGGAGCGGGAGACCCAGTACTTC. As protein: CASSYGERETQYF.

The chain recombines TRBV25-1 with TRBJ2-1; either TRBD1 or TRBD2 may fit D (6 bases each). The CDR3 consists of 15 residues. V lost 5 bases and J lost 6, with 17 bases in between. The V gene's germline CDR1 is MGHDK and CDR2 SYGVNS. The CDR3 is CASSPRGTPFNEQFF. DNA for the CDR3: TGTGCCAGCAGTCCTCGCGGGACACCTTTCAATGAGCAGTTCTTC.

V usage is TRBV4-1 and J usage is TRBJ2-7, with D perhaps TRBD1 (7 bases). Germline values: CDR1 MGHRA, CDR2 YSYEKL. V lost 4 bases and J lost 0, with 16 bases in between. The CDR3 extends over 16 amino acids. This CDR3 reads CASSRSQGGSSYEQYF. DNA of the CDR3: TGCGCCAGCAGCCGTTCCCAGGGGGGAAGCTCCTACGAGCAGTACTTC.

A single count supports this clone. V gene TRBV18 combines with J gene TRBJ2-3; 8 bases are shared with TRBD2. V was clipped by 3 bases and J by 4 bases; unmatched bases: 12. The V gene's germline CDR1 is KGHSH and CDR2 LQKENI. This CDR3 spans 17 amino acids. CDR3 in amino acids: CASSPFVGGLGPDTQYF. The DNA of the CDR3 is TGTGCCAGCTCACCGTTCGTCGGGGGACTAGGACCAGATACGCAGTATTTT.

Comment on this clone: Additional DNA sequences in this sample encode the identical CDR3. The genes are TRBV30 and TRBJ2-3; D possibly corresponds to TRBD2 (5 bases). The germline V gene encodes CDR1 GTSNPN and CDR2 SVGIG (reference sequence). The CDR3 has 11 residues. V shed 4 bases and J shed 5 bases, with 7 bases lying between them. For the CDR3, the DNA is TGTGCCTGGACGGGGTTAGATACGCAGTATTTT. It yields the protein CAWTGLDTQYF.